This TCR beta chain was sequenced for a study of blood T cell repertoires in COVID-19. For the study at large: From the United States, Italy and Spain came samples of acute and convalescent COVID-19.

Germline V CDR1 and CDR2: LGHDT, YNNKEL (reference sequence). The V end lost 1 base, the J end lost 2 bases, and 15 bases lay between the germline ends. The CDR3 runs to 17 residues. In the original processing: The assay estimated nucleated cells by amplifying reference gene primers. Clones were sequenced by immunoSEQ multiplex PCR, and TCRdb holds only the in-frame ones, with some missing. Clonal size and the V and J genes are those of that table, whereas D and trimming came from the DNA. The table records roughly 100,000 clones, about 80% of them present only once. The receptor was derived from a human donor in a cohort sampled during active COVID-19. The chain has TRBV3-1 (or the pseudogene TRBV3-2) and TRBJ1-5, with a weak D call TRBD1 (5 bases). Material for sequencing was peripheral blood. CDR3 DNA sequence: TGTGCCAGCAGCCAAGTTGGGGCCGTGATAGGCAATCAGCCCCAGCATTTT. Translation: CASSQVGAVIGNQPQHF.